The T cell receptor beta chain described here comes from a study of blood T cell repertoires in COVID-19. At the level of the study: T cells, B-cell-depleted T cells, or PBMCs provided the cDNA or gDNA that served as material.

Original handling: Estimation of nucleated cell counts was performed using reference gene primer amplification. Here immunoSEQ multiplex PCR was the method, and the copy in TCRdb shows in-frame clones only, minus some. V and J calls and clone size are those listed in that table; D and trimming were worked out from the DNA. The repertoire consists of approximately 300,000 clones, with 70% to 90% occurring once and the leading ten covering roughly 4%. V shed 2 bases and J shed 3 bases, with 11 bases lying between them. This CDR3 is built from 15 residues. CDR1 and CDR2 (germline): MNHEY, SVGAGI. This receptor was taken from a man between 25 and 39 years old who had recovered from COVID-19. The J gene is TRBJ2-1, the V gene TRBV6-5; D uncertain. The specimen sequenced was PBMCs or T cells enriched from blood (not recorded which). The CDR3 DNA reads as TGTGCCAGCAGTTACAACCCAGGAAACTACAATGAGCAGTTCTTC. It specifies CASSYNPGNYNEQFF.